These 16 T cell receptor beta chains were all obtained from the same sample, sequenced in a study of blood T cells in healthy people across ages. A second PCR, run for roughly 7 to 11 cycles, used a sample-barcoded 5' primer plus a J-beta primer mix. Each CDR3 protein gets one entry after TCRdb re-called the 5' RACE reads with MiXCR. The profile covers about 640,000 distinct CDR3 sequences, with roughly 53% appearing a single time and roughly 34% taken by the ten largest. Input material: blood. These receptors came from a man in his fifties or sixties in good health.

The chain links TRBV6-2 or TRBV6-3 to TRBJ2-7, with a possible D match to TRBD2 (5 bases). The CDR3 is 16 amino acids. Germline V gene lookup returns CDR1 MNHEY and CDR2 SVGEGT. The V and J ends lost 2 bases and 0 bases respectively, with 14 bases between them. This chain's CDR3 is CASSYGRGSPSYEQYF. As DNA, the CDR3 is TGTGCCAGCAGTTACGGTCGGGGATCGCCCTCCTACGAGCAGTACTTC.

This clonotype was detected a few times. J is TRBJ2-3 and V is TRBV29-1; D is unclear. This CDR3 is 14 amino acids long. Between the trimmed V and J ends, which lost 4 bases and 0 bases, there was a span of 11 bases. The V gene's germline CDR1 is SQVTM and CDR2 ANQGSEA. CDR3 region: CSVVRISSTDTQYF. DNA for the CDR3: TGCAGCGTTGTTCGTATCTCTAGCACAGATACGCAGTATTTT.

This clonotype was counted only a few times. The rearrangement joins TRBV5-1 to TRBJ1-4, with 9 bases lining up with TRBD1. V trimming: 3 bases; J trimming: 7 bases; junction bases outside the gene matches: 7. This CDR3 comprises 15 residues. Per germline, CDR1 SGHRS and CDR2 YFSETQ. CDR3 nucleotides: TGCGCCAGCAGCTCTGGACAGGGGAGTGTTGAAAAACTGTTTTTT. Translated, it gives CASSSGQGSVEKLFF.

This clonotype was observed once. The chain uses TRBV28 and TRBJ1-2, with 8 bases identical to TRBD1. Germline assignment: CDR1 MDHEN and CDR2 SYDVKM. The J segment lost 8 bases and the V segment lost 1 base, leaving 6 bases of the junction unmatched. The CDR3 consists of 14 residues. DNA of the CDR3: TGTGCCAGCAGTTTATCGTCAGGGGGCGGAGGCTACACCTTC. Translated: CASSLSSGGGGYTF.

The genes are TRBV7-2 and TRBJ2-2; no definite D call. Germline V lookup: CDR1 SGHTA, CDR2 FQGNSA. CDR3 length equals 12 residues. The V end was cut by 3 bases, the J end by 6 bases, with 5 bases between. CDR3 amino acids: CASSFLAGELFF. In DNA, the CDR3 is TGTGCCAGCAGCTTCTTGGCCGGGGAGCTGTTTTTT. Filled out from reference TRBV7-2 and TRBJ2-2, the complete variable domain reads GAGVSQSPSNKVTEKGKDVELRCDPISGHTALYWYRQSLGQGLEFLIYFQGNSAPDKSGLPSDRFSAERTGGSVSTLTIQRTQQEDSAVYLCASSFLAGELFFGEGSRLTVL.

The CDR3 loop reads CASSRTGPNYGYTF. The CDR3 DNA reads as TGTGCCAGCAGCCGGACAGGGCCAAACTATGGCTACACCTTC. The gene calls are TRBV3-1 and TRBJ1-2, with 8 nucleotides matching TRBD1. The CDR3 totals 14 residues. The ends lost 4 bases at V and 2 bases at J; junction bases unmatched: 3. The germline gives CDR1 LGHDT, CDR2 YNNKEL (reference sequence).

The chain has TRBV4-2 and TRBJ2-1; 8 positions match TRBD2. From germline, CDR1 is LGHNA and CDR2 YNFKEQ. The CDR3 consists of 16 residues. The V gene end was trimmed by 4 bases and the J gene end by 5 bases; junction bases not matched to a gene: 10. CDR3 loop: CASSPRGGGRHNEQFF. CDR3 DNA: TGTGCCAGCAGCCCAAGGGGCGGGGGGCGACACAATGAGCAGTTCTTC.

This chain connects TRBV5-4 to TRBJ2-5, with D tentatively TRBD2 (5 bases). The V gene lost 2 bases and the J gene lost 5 bases, with 13 bases spanning the gap. Germline V gene lookup returns CDR1 SGHNT and CDR2 YYREEE (reference sequence). The CDR3 sequence is 14 residues long. Here the CDR3 DNA reads TGTGCCAGCAGCTTCAGGACGGGGATGGAGACCCAGTACTTC. Its translation: CASSFRTGMETQYF.

The chain is built from TRBV4-1 and TRBJ2-7; TRBD2 matches 7 bases. Germline values: CDR1 MGHRA, CDR2 YSYEKL. The trim removed 2 bases at V and 4 bases at J, leaving 5 bases unmatched. The CDR3 has 14 amino acids. CDR3 protein: CASSQTSGEYEQYF. The CDR3 DNA reads TGCGCCAGCAGCCAAACAAGCGGGGAGTACGAGCAGTACTTC.

This chain joins TRBV10-3 and TRBJ1-2, with D possibly being TRBD1 (6 bases). Germline CDR1 reads ENHRY; CDR2 reads SYGVKD. The CDR3 extends over 14 amino acids. V was trimmed by 3 bases and J by 2 bases, leaving 10 bases between them. The CDR3 region has the DNA TGTGCCATCAGTGACGGGGGCCAAAACTATGGCTACACCTTC. This encodes CAISDGGQNYGYTF.

V gene TRBV18 combines with J gene TRBJ2-7; the D gene is possibly TRBD1 (6 bases). This CDR3 region has 14 residues. The V gene lost 0 bases and the J gene lost 3 bases, with 9 bases spanning the gap. From germline, CDR1 is KGHSH and CDR2 LQKENI. The CDR3, as DNA: TGTGCCAGCTCACCACCGACAGGAGGCTACGAGCAGTACTTC. Residues: CASSPPTGGYEQYF.

This clonotype has a handful of counts. For the CDR3, the DNA is TGCAGCGTTGAAGAGAGTAGCGGGGGGGTGGGTGAGCAGTTCTTC. Translated, it gives CSVEESSGGVGEQFF. This chain uses TRBV29-1 with TRBJ2-1; TRBD2 aligns across 11 bases. The V gene's germline CDR1 is SQVTM and CDR2 ANQGSEA. This CDR3 spans 15 amino acids. J lost 9 bases, V lost 0 bases, and 7 bases had no gene match.

The chain joins TRBV6-1 to TRBJ2-4; D uncertain. The J call may not be correct, given that the DNA end is closer to TRBJ2-5. This CDR3 is built from 14 residues. Germline CDR1 reads MNHNS; CDR2 reads SASEGT. CDR3 in DNA: TGTGCCAGCAGTGAATGGGGTTTCGCTGAGACCCAGTACTTC. Translation gives CASSEWGFAETQYF.

The rearrangement uses TRBV10-3 and TRBJ2-7; D gene unclear. Trimming took 4 bases from V and 2 from J, leaving 6 bases between them. CDR3 length: 12 amino acids. The germline V gene has CDR1 ENHRY and CDR2 SYGVKD. The CDR3 loop is CAISAQTYEQYF. The CDR3 DNA follows: TGTGCCATCAGTGCGCAGACCTACGAGCAGTACTTC.

V is TRBV29-1 and J is TRBJ1-2; a weak D match, TRBD1 (6 bases). The CDR3 is 12 residues long. In germline, CDR1 is SQVTM, CDR2 ANQGSEA. The V end lost 7 bases, the J end lost 5 bases, and 14 bases lay between the germline ends. The CDR3 region is CSGTQGEYGYTF. CDR3 coding DNA: TGCAGCGGGACACAGGGAGAGTATGGCTACACCTTC. The entire variable domain, with the rest obtained from reference TRBV29-1 and TRBJ1-2, is as follows: SAVISQKPSRDICQRGTSLTIQCQVDSQVTMMFWYRQQPGQSLTLIATANQGSEATYESGFVIDKFPISRPNLTFSTLTVSNMSPEDSSIYLCSGTQGEYGYTFGSGTRLTVV.

This clonotype was seen more than once but under ten times. The rearrangement uses TRBV10-3 and TRBJ1-2; D is possibly TRBD1 (5 bases). Germline loops: CDR1 ENHRY, CDR2 SYGVKD. The V end lost 9 bases, the J end lost 3 bases, and 11 bases lay between the germline ends. The CDR3 contains 12 residues. In DNA, the CDR3 is TGTGCCATACAGGTTTTTGACTATGGCTACACCTTC. It specifies CAIQVFDYGYTF.